The sample holds one count of the clone carrying this T cell receptor (beta chain). This entry belongs to a study of control samples from healthy donors and cancer patients. The CDR3 runs to 16 residues. J was trimmed by 3 bases and V by 1 base; bases with no gene match: 6. Germline-derived CDR1 and CDR2 are LGHNA and YNFKEQ. Assay: immunoSEQ multiplex PCR; the TCRdb copy retains only in-frame clones and omits some. The sample holds under 100,000 clones, less than 90% seen once. The source is a woman in her 70s in good health. The chain joins TRBV4-2 to TRBJ1-5, with TRBD1 matching 7 bases. The sequencing input was blood. In DNA, the CDR3 is TGTGCCAGCAGCCAAGTCCCCGGGACAGCCAATCAGCCCCAGCATTTT. Protein: CASSQVPGTANQPQHF.